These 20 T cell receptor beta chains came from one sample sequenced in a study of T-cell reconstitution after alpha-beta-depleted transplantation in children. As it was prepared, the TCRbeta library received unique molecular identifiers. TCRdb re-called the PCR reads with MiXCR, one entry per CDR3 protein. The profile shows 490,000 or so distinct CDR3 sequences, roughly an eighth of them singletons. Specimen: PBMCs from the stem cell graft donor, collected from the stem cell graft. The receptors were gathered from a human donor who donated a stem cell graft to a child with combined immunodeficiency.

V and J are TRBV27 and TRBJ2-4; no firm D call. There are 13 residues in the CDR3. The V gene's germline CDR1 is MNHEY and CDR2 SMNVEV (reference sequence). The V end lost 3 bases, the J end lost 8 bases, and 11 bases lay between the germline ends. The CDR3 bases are TGTGCCAGCAGTTTTAGTAAAATGGACATTCAGTACTTC. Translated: CASSFSKMDIQYF.

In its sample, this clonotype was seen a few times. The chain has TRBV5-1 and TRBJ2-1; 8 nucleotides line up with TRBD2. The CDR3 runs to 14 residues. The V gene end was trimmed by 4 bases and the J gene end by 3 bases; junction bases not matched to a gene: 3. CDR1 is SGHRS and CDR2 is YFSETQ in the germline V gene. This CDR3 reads CASSKSGGYNEQFF. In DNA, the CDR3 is TGCGCCAGCAGCAAGAGCGGGGGCTACAATGAGCAGTTCTTC.

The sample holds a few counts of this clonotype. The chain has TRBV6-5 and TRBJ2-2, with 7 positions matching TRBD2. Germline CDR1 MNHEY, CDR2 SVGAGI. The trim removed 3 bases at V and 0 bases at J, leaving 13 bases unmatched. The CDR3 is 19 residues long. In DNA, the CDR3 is TGTGCCAGCAGTTATAGGTCTGGAGGGAGGGTTACGAACACCGGGGAGCTGTTTTTT. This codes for CASSYRSGGRVTNTGELFF.

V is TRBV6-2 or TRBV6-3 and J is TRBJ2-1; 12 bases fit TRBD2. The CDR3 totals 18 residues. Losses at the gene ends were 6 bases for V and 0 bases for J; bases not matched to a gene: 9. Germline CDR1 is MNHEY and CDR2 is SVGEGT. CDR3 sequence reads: CASRPGTSGLSSYNEQFF. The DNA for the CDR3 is TGTGCCAGCAGACCCGGGACTAGCGGGTTGAGCTCCTACAATGAGCAGTTCTTC.

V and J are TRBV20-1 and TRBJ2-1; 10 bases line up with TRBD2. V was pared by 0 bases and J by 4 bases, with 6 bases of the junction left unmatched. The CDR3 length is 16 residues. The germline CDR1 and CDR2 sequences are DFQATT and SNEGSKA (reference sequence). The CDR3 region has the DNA TGCAGTGCTAGAGATAAAAAGCGGGAGGGTTACAATGAGCAGTTCTTC. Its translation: CSARDKKREGYNEQFF.

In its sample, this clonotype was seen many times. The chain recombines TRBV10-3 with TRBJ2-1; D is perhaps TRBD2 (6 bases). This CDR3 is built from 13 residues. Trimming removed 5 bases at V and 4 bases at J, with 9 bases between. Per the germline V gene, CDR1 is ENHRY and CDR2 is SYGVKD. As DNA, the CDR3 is TGTGCCATCAGTCGGGGGAATTACAATGAGCAGTTCTTC. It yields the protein CAISRGNYNEQFF.

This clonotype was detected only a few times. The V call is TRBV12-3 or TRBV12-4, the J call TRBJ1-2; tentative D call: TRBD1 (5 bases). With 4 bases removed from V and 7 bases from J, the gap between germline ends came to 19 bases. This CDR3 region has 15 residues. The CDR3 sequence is CASSYATSPGSGYTF. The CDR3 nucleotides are TGTGCCAGCAGTTACGCCACGTCGCCAGGGAGTGGCTACACCTTC.

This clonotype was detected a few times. The CDR3 nucleotides read TGCGCCAGCAGCTCTCGACTAGCGGGAGGATACGAGCAGTACTTC. Its protein is CASSSRLAGGYEQYF. This chain uses TRBV4-3 with TRBJ2-7, with 13 bases aligning to TRBD2. Trimming at V came to 5 bases and at J to 4 bases, leaving 5 bases not matched to a gene. The germline gives CDR1 LGHNA, CDR2 YSLEER. The CDR3 contains 15 residues.

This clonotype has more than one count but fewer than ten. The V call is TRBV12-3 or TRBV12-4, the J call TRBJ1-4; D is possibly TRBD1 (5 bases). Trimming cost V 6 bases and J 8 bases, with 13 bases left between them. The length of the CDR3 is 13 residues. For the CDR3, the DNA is TGTGCCAGCAGAATCCGGGGGGACGAAAAACTGTTTTTT. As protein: CASRIRGDEKLFF.

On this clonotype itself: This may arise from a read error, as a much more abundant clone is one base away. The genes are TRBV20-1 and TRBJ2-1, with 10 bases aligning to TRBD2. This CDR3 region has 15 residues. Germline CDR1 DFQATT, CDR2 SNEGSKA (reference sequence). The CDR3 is CCARQSSGRALEQFF. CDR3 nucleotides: TGCTGTGCGAGACAATCAAGCGGGAGGGCCCTTGAGCAGTTCTTC.

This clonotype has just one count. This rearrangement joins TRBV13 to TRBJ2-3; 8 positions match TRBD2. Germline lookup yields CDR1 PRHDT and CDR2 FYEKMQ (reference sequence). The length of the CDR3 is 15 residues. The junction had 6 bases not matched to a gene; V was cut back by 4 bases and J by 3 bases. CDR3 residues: CASSSRGGHTDTQYF. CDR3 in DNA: TGTGCCAGCAGCTCCCGGGGGGGCCATACAGATACGCAGTATTTT. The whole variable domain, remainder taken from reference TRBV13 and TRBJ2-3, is AAGVIQSPRHLIKEKRETATLKCYPIPRHDTVYWYQQGPGQDPQFLISFYEKMQSDKGSIPDRFSAQQFSDYHSELNMSSLELGDSALYFCASSSRGGHTDTQYFGPGTRLTVL.

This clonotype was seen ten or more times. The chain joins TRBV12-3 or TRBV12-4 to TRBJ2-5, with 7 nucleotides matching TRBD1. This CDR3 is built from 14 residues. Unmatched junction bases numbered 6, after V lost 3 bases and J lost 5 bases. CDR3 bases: TGTGCCAGCAGTTTCCACAGGGGCGGGGAGACCCAGTACTTC. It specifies CASSFHRGGETQYF.

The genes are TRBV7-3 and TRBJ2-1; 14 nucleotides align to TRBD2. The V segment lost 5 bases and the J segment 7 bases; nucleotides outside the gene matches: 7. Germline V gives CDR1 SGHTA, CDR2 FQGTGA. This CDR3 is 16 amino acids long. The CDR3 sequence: CASSVTSGRAGNEQFF. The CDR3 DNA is TGTGCCAGCAGCGTGACTAGCGGGAGGGCGGGAAATGAGCAGTTCTTC. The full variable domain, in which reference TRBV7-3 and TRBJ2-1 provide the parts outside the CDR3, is GAGVSQTPSNKVTEKGKYVELRCDPISGHTALYWYRQSLGQGPEFLIYFQGTGAADDSGLPNDRFFAVRPEGSVSTLKIQRTERGDSAVYLCASSVTSGRAGNEQFFGPGTRLTVL.

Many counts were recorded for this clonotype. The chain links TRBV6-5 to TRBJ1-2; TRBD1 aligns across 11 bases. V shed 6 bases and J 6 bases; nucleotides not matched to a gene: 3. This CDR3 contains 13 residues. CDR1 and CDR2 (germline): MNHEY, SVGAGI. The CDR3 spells CASSRTGGHGYTF. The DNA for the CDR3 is TGTGCCAGCAGCAGGACAGGGGGCCATGGCTACACCTTC.

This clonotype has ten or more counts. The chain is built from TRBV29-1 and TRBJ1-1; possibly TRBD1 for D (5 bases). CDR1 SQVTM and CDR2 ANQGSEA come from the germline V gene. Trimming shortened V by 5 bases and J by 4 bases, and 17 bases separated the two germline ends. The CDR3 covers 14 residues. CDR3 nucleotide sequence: TGCAGCGTTTTGGTTTTCGCGGGGGGCACTGAAGCTTTCTTT. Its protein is CSVLVFAGGTEAFF.

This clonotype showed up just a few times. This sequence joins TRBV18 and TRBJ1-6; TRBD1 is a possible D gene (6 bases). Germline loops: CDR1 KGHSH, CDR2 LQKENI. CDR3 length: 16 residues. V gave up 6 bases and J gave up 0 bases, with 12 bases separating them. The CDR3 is CASSETGSSYNSPLHF. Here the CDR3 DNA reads TGTGCCAGCTCCGAGACAGGAAGCTCCTATAATTCACCCCTCCACTTT.

The CDR3 nucleotides read TGCAGCGTTCTCGGCGGGAGCGAGGATGAGACCCAGTACTTC. Protein: CSVLGGSEDETQYF. This chain uses TRBV29-1 with TRBJ2-5; 7 nucleotides align to TRBD2. Germline CDR1 is SQVTM and CDR2 is ANQGSEA. After removal of 5 bases from V and 5 bases from J, the junction contained 11 bases not matched to a gene. This CDR3 comprises 14 residues.

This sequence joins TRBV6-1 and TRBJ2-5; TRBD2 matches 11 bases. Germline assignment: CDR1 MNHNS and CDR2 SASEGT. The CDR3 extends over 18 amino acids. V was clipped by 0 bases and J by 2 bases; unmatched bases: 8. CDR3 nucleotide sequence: TGTGCCAGCAGTGAAGCGCTTCGGGGACTAGCGGAACAAGAGACCCAGTACTTC. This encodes CASSEALRGLAEQETQYF.

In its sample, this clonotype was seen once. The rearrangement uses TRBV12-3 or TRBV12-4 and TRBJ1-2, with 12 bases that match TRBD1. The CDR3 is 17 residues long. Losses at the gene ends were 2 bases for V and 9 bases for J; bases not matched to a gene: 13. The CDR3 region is CASSLRVGTGGLDSYTF. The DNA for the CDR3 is TGTGCCAGCAGTTTAAGGGTTGGGACAGGGGGCCTCGATAGCTACACCTTC.

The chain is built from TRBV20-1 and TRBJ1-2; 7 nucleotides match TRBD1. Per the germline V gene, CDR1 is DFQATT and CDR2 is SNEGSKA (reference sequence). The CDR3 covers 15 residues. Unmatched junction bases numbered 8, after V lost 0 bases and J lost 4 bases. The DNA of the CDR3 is TGCAGTGCTAGAGATGATAACAGGGGAAGCTATGGCTACACCTTC. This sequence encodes CSARDDNRGSYGYTF.